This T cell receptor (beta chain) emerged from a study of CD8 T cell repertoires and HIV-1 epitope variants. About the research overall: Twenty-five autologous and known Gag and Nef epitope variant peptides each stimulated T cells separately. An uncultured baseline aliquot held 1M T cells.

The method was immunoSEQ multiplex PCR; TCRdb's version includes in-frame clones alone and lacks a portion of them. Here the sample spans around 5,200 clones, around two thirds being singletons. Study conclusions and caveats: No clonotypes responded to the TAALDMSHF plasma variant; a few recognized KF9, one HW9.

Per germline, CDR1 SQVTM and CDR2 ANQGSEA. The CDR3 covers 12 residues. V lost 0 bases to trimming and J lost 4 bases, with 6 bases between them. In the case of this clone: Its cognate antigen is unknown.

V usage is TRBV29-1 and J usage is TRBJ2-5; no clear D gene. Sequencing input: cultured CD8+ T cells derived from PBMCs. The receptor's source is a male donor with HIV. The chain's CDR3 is CSVEDLIETQYF. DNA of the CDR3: TGCAGCGTTGAAGATCTTATAGAGACCCAGTACTTC.